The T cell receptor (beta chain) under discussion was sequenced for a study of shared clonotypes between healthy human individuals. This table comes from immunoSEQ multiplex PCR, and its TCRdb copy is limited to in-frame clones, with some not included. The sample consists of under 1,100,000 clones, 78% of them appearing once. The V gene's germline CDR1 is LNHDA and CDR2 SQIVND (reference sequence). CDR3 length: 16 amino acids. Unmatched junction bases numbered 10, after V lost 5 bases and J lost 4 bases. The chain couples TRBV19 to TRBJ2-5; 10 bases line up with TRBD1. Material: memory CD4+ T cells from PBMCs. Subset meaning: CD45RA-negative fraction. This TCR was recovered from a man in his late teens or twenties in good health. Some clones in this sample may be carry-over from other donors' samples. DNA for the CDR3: TGTGCCAGTAGTCCCCTGGACAGGGGGGATTCAGAGACCCAGTACTTC. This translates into CASSPLDRGDSETQYF.